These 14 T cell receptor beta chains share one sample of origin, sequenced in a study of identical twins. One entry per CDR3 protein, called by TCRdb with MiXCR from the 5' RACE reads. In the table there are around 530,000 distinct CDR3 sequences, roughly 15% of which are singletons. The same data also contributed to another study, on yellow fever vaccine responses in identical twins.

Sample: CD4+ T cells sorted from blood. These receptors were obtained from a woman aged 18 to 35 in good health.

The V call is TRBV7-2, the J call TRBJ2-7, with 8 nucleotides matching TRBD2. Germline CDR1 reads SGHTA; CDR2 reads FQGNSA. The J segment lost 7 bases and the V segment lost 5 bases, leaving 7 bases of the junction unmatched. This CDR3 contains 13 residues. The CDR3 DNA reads TGTGCCAGCAGCCACCCGGGACTAGGAGAGCAGTACTTC. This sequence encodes CASSHPGLGEQYF.

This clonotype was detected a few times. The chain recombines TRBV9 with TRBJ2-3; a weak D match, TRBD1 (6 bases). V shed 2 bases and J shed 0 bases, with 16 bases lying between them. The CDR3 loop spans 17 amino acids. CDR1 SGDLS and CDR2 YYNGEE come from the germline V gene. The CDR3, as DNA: TGTGCCAGCAGCGTCGACCCGAGGGGGTCTAGCACAGATACGCAGTATTTT. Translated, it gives CASSVDPRGSSTDTQYF.

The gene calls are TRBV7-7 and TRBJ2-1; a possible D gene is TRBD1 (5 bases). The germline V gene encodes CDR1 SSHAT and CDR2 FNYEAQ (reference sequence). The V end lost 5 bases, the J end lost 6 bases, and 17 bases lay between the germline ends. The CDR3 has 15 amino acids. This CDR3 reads CASSHAGSATNEQFF. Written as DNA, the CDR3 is TGTGCCAGCAGCCACGCAGGGTCCGCTACCAATGAGCAGTTCTTC. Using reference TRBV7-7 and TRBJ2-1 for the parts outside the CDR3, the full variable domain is GAGVSQSPRYKVTKRGQDVTLRCDPISSHATLYWYQQALGQGPEFLTYFNYEAQPDKSGLPSDRFSAERPEGSISTLTIQRTEQRDSAMYRCASSHAGSATNEQFFGPGTRLTVL.

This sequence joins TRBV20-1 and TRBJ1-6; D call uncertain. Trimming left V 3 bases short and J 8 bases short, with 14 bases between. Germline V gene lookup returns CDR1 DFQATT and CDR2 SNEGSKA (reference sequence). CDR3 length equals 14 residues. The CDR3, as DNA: TGCAGTGCTAGGGATGGGCGGGCGGATTCACCCCTCCACTTT. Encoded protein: CSARDGRADSPLHF.

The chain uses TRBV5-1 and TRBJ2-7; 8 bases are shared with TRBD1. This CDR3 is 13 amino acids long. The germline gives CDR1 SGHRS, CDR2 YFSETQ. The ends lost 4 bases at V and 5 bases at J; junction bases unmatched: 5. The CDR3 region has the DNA TGCGCCAGCAGCCTAGGACAGGGCAACGAGCAGTACTTC. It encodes CASSLGQGNEQYF.

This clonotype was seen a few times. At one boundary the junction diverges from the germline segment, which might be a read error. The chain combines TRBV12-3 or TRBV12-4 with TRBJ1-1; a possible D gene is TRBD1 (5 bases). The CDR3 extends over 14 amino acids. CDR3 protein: CATKGRRTNSEAFF. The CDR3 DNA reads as TGTGCCACCAAGGGACGCCGTACGAACTCTGAAGCTTTCTTT.

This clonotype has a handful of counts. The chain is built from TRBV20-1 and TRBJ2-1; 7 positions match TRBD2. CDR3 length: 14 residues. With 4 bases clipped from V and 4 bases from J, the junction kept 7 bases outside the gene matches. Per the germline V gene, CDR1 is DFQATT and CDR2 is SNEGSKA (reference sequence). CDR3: CSANGGSLYNEQFF. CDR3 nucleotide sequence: TGCAGTGCTAATGGCGGGAGCTTGTACAATGAGCAGTTCTTC.

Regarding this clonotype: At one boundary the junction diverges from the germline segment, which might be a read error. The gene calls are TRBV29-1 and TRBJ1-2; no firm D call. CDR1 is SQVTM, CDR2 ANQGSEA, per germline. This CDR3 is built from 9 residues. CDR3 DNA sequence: TGCAGCGTTGAATGGCAGGCTTACTTC. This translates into CSVEWQAYF.

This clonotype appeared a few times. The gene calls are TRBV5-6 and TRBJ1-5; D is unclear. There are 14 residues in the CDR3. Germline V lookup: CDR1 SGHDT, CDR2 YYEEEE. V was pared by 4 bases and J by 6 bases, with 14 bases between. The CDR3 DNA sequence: TGTGCCAGCAGCCGCGGCCGGATACTTCAGCCCCAGCATTTT. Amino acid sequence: CASSRGRILQPQHF.

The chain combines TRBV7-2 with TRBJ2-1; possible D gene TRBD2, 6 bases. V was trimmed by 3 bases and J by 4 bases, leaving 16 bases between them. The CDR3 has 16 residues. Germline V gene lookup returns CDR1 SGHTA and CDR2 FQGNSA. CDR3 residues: CASSFSGGSGYNEQFF. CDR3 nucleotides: TGTGCCAGCAGCTTTTCTGGGGGGAGTGGGTACAATGAGCAGTTCTTC.

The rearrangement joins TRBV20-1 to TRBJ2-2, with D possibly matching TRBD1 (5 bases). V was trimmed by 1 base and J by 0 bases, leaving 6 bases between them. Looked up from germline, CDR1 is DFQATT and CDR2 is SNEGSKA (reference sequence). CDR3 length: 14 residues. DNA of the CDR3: TGCAGTGCTAGAGGACAGACGAACACCGGGGAGCTGTTTTTT. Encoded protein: CSARGQTNTGELFF.

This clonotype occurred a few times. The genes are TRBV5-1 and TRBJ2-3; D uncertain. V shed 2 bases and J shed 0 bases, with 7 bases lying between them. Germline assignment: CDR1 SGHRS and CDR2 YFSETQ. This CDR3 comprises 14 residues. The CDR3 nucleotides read TGCGCCAGCAGCTTCGCTCCTAGCACAGATACGCAGTATTTT. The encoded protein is CASSFAPSTDTQYF. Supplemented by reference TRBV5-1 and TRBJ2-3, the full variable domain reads KAGVTQTPRYLIKTRGQQVTLSCSPISGHRSVSWYQQTPGQGLQFLFEYFSETQRNKGNFPGRFSGRQFSNSRSEMNVSTLELGDSALYLCASSFAPSTDTQYFGPGTRLTVL.

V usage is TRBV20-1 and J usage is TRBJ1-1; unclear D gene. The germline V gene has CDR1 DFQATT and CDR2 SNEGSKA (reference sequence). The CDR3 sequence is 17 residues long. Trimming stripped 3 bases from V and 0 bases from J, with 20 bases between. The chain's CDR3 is CSASWAGGGLMNTEAFF. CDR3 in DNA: TGCAGTGCTAGTTGGGCAGGCGGAGGGTTAATGAACACTGAAGCTTTCTTT.

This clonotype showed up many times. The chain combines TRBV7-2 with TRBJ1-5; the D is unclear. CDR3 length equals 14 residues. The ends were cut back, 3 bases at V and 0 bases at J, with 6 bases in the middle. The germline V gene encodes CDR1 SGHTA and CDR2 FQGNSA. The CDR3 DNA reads TGTGCCAGCAGCTTGAGGTATAGCAATCAGCCCCAGCATTTT. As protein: CASSLRYSNQPQHF.